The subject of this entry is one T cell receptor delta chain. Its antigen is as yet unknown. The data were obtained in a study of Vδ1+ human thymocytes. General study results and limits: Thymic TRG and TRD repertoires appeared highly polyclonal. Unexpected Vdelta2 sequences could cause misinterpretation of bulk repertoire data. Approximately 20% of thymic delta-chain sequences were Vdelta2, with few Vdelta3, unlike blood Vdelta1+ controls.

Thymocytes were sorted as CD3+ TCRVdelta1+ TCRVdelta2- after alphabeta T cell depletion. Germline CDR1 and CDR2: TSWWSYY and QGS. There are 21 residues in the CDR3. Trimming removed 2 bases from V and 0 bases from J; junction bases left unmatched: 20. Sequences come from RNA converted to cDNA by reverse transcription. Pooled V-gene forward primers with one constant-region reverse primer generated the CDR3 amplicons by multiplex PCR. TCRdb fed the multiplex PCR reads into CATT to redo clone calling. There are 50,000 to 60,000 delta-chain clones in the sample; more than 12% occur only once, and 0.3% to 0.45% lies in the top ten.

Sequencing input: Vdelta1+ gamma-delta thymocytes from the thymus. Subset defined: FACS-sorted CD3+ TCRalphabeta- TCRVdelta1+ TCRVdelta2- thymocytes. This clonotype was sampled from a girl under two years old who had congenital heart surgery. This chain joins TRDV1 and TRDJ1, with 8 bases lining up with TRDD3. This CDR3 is CALGEEGSYEGDTVYTDKLIF. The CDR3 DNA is TGTGCTCTTGGGGAAGAAGGGTCCTACGAAGGGGATACTGTTTACACCGATAAACTCATCTTT.